These T cell receptor beta chains were read from a single sample in a study of blood T cell repertoires in COVID-19. The assay was immunoSEQ multiplex PCR, and TCRdb's table has in-frame clones only and misses some. The repertoire consists of some 190,000 clones, with 84% occurring once and the leading ten covering less than 20%. Specimen: peripheral blood. These receptors came from a human donor in a cohort sampled during active COVID-19. Both conserved end residues are part of each CDR3. Fields, in order: D gene, clone size, J gene, V gene, CDR3 length, CDR3 DNA, CDR3 protein. A D gene is named only where the DNA matches it firmly. Size tells how often a clone was seen (once, few, many) or the class of an expanded clone, and some rows leave it out.

>TRBD1|-|TRBJ2-2|TRBV5-6|16
TGTGCCAGCAGCCGACTCGGACAGGCCGCCCCCGGGGAGCTGTTTTTT
CASSRLGQAAPGELFF
>-|-|TRBJ1-4|TRBV6-5|15
TGTGCCAGCAGACTTTCACAGACAACTAATGAAAAACTGTTTTTT
CASRLSQTTNEKLFF
>-|-|TRBJ1-2|TRBV12-3/TRBV12-4|12
TGTGCCAGCAGCAACAGGATATATGGCTACACCTTC
CASSNRIYGYTF
>TRBD2|few|TRBJ2-7|TRBV2|14
TGTGCCAGCAGTGGATCTAGCGGGAGCTACGAGCAGTACTTC
CASSGSSGSYEQYF
>TRBD1|-|TRBJ1-6|TRBV7-8|15
TGTGCCAGCAGTCGCAACAGGGGCGATAATTCACCCCTCCACTTT
CASSRNRGDNSPLHF
>-|once|TRBJ2-7|TRBV19|14
TGTGCCAGTAGTGGACGGGTAGGGGCCTACGAGCAGTACTTC
CASSGRVGAYEQYF
>-|-|TRBJ2-5|TRBV29-1|14
TGCAGCTCAACAGGGCAGGGAACTCGGGAGACCCAGTACTTC
CSSTGQGTRETQYF
>-|-|TRBJ2-3|TRBV4-1|15
TGCGCCAGCAGCCGAGACAGTTTTAGCACAGATACGCAGTATTTT
CASSRDSFSTDTQYF
>-|-|TRBJ2-3|TRBV19|16
TGTGCCAGTAGTGCCCGGCACCAGACTCTCACAGATACGCAGTATTTT
CASSARHQTLTDTQYF
>-|few|TRBJ2-2|TRBV28|14
TGTGCCAGCAGTCCTTTCCCTAACACCGGGGAGCTGTTTTTT
CASSPFPNTGELFF
>TRBD2|-|TRBJ2-1|TRBV3-1/TRBV3-2|13
TGTGCCAGCAGTCTAGCGGGAGTTAATGAGCAGTTCTTC
CASSLAGVNEQFF
>-|once|TRBJ2-3|TRBV11-2|13
TGTGCCAGCAGCCCAGGAAGCACAGATACGCAGTATTTT
CASSPGSTDTQYF
>-|-|TRBJ1-5|TRBV30|14
TGTGCCTGGAGTACCATTCGGGGCAATCAGCCCCAGCATTTT
CAWSTIRGNQPQHF
>TRBD1|-|TRBJ1-2|TRBV29-1|12
TGCAGCGCAAGACAGGGTGACTATGGCTACACCTTC
CSARQGDYGYTF
>-|-|TRBJ2-5|TRBV5-1|16
TGCGCCAGCAGCTTGGGACAGACTCCTTACCAAGAGACCCAGTACTTC
CASSLGQTPYQETQYF
>-|-|TRBJ2-1|TRBV13|13
TGTGCCAGCAGCCTAAGACTAGAGTATGAGCAGTTCTTC
CASSLRLEYEQFF
>TRBD1|-|TRBJ2-6|TRBV7-9|18
TGTGCCAGCAGCCTCCTTCCCGGGACAGGGGCTGGGGCCAACGTCCTGACTTTC
CASSLLPGTGAGANVLTF
>-|-|TRBJ2-7|TRBV6-5|15
TGTGCCAGCAGTTTGCTAGGAGCGGGTGTGAACGAGCAGTACTTC
CASSLLGAGVNEQYF
>TRBD2|-|TRBJ2-1|TRBV5-1|16
TGCGCCAGCAGCCCTTTAGCGGGAGGGACGGACAATGAGCAGTTCTTC
CASSPLAGGTDNEQFF
>-|-|TRBJ1-1|TRBV19|16
TGTGCCAGTAGTCCCGGGAGGGCGGGGGCGAACACTGAAGCTTTCTTT
CASSPGRAGANTEAFF
>-|-|TRBJ1-6|TRBV30|13
TGTGCCTGGAGTAGGGACACTAATTCACCCCTCCACTTT
CAWSRDTNSPLHF
>TRBD2|-|TRBJ2-7|TRBV19|16
TGTGCCAGTAGTATGAACAGACTAGCGGGAGCCTACGAGCAGTACTTC
CASSMNRLAGAYEQYF
>TRBD2|few|TRBJ2-7|TRBV19|14
TGTGCCAGTACCATGACTAGCAGAACCTACGAGCAGTACTTC
CASTMTSRTYEQYF
>-|-|TRBJ1-1|TRBV10-1|14
TGCGCCAGCAGTGCCCCGGTACGACAGGAATCAGCTTTCTTT
CASSAPVRQESAFF
>TRBD1|-|TRBJ1-1|TRBV29-1|13
TGCAGCGCCGGACAGGGGGCTAACACTGAAGCTTTCTTT
CSAGQGANTEAFF
>-|once|TRBJ2-5|TRBV30|14
TGTGCCTGGAGTACTAGTCTTTTGGGAGAGACCCAGTACTTC
CAWSTSLLGETQYF
>-|-|TRBJ2-1|TRBV19|12
TGTGCCAGTAGTCGCAGGGGCGGGGAGCAGTTCTTC
CASSRRGGEQFF
>TRBD2|-|TRBJ2-2|TRBV6-1|15
TGTGCCAGCAGTGAAGCGGGACTAGCTGCAGGGGAGCTGTTTTTT
CASSEAGLAAGELFF
>-|-|TRBJ1-2|TRBV2|14
TGTGCCAGCAGGGGGACACTTCATAACTATGGCTACACCTTC
CASRGTLHNYGYTF
>-|-|TRBJ2-1|TRBV6-5|13
TGTGCCACCCAGGAAGGGAGGTCGGTTGAGCAGTTCTTC
CATQEGRSVEQFF
>-|-|TRBJ2-3|TRBV20-1|10
TGCAGTGCCCAGGTGGATACGCAGTATTTT
CSAQVDTQYF
>-|-|TRBJ2-2|TRBV28|14
TGTGCCAGCAGTTTATCAGGGAACACCGGGGAGCTGTTTTTT
CASSLSGNTGELFF
>-|-|TRBJ1-1|TRBV3-1/TRBV3-2|15
TGTGCCAGCAGCCAAGTGACAGTCATAAAAACTGAAGCTTTCTTT
CASSQVTVIKTEAFF
>TRBD1|-|TRBJ1-2|TRBV15|14
TGTGCCACCAGCGGGGTCAGGACAGGGGTGGGCTACACCTTC
CATSGVRTGVGYTF
>-|-|TRBJ2-1|TRBV3-1/TRBV3-2|12
TGTGCCAGCAGCCAACAGATGGATGAGCAGTTCTTC
CASSQQMDEQFF
>-|-|TRBJ1-2|TRBV11-2|13
TGTGCCAGCAGCTTTTTACAGGAACAAGGCTACACCTTC
CASSFLQEQGYTF
>-|-|TRBJ1-1|TRBV5-1|13
TGCGCCAGCAGCTTGAGTCCGGCAGGTGAAGCTTTCTTT
CASSLSPAGEAFF
>-|once|TRBJ2-5|TRBV25-1|11
TGTGCCAGCAGTGTCTTCGAGACCCAGTACTTC
CASSVFETQYF
>-|-|TRBJ2-6|TRBV6-5|15
TGTGCCAGCAGCCTGAGTTTGACTGGGGCCAACGTCCTGACTTTC
CASSLSLTGANVLTF
>-|-|TRBJ1-2|TRBV7-9|12
TGTGCCAGCAGCTTAGACAGATATGGCTACACCTTC
CASSLDRYGYTF
>TRBD1|-|TRBJ1-1|TRBV4-1|19
TGCGCCAGCAGCCAAATTGCCTCGGGACAGGGGCCAAGGAACACTGAAGCTTTCTTT
CASSQIASGQGPRNTEAFF
>-|-|TRBJ1-1|TRBV29-1|13
TGCAGCGTTGGTCGGACAAAGAACACTGAAGCTTTCTTT
CSVGRTKNTEAFF
>-|few|TRBJ2-3|TRBV18|15
TGTGCCAGCTCATCCAAACAGGCAAGCACAGATACGCAGTATTTT
CASSSKQASTDTQYF
>TRBD1|-|TRBJ2-5|TRBV6-5|15
TGTGCCAGCAGTTACTCCGCAGGGACAGCAGAGACCCAGTACTTC
CASSYSAGTAETQYF
>-|once|TRBJ2-3|TRBV5-1|14
TGCGCCAGCAGCTCGATCCAGGGCACAGATACGCAGTATTTT
CASSSIQGTDTQYF
>-|-|TRBJ1-5|TRBV18|13
TGTGCCAGCTCACCCGAGAGCGAACAGCCCCAGCATTTT
CASSPESEQPQHF
>TRBD1|-|TRBJ2-7|TRBV4-1|14
TGCGCCAGCAGCCCGGGACAGGGGCTGTACGAGCAGTACTTC
CASSPGQGLYEQYF
>-|-|TRBJ2-5|TRBV7-2|14
TGTGCCAGCAGCGGGGCCGGGACTCAAGGGACCCAGTACTTC
CASSGAGTQGTQYF
>TRBD2|-|TRBJ2-7|TRBV5-1|15
TGCGCCAGCAGCTTAACGGGAGGAACCTTCTACGAGCAGTACTTC
CASSLTGGTFYEQYF
>-|once|TRBJ1-2|TRBV6-1|13
TGTGCCAGCAGTGAGCCGGAGAGCTATGGCTACACCTTC
CASSEPESYGYTF
>TRBD1|-|TRBJ1-1|TRBV11-2|14
TGTGCCAGCAGCTTGCAGGGGGCGGACACTGAAGCTTTCTTT
CASSLQGADTEAFF
>TRBD1|-|TRBJ1-6|TRBV5-4|16
TGTGCCAGCAGGGCCACGGGACAGGGGATCAATTCACCCCTCCACTTT
CASRATGQGINSPLHF
>TRBD1|-|TRBJ1-2|TRBV28|15
TGTGCCAGCAGTCCGAACAGGGGAACCCGGTATGGCTACACCTTC
CASSPNRGTRYGYTF